This record concerns one TCR beta chain sequence. Its antigen is currently unknown. The method was immunoSEQ multiplex PCR; TCRdb's version includes in-frame clones alone and lacks a portion of them. In the table there are more than 2 million clones, about 95% of which are singletons. Terminally differentiated effector memory CD45RA+ cells were excluded from the naive CD8 cells, which were CD45RO-negative and positively selected for CCR7. V lost 6 bases and J 2 bases, leaving 11 bases between the germline ends. The germline V gene encodes CDR1 MNHEY and CDR2 SMNVEV (reference sequence). This CDR3 has 14 residues. These data originate in a study of shared clonotypes between healthy human individuals. Study background: The study enrolled two women and a few men aged 18 to 49.

Study results and caveats: Compared with clonotypes that all four donors shared, non-shared clonotypes had lower generation probabilities.

The clonotype was recovered from a man aged 18 to 29 in good health. The chain is built from TRBV27 and TRBJ1-5; no reliable D call. Sample: naive CD8+ T cells sorted from blood. CDR3: CASSPGMGNQPQHF. In DNA, the CDR3 is TGTGCCAGCAGCCCCGGGATGGGCAATCAGCCCCAGCATTTT.